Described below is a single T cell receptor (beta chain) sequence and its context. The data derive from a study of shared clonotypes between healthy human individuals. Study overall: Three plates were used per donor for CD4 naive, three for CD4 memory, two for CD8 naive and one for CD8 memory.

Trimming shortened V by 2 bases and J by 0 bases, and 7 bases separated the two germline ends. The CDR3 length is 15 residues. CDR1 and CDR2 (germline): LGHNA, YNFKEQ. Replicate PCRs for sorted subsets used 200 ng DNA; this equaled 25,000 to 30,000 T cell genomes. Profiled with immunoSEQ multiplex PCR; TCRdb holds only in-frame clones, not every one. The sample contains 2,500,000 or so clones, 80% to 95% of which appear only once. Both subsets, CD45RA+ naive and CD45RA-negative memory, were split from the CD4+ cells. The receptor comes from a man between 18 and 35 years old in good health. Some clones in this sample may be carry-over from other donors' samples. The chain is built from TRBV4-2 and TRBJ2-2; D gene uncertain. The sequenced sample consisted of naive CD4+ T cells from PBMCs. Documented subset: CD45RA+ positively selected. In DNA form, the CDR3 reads TGTGCCAGCAGCCAACGGTTCCCGAACACCGGGGAGCTGTTTTTT. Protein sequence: CASSQRFPNTGELFF.